The present T cell receptor (beta chain) was sequenced within a study of blood T cell repertoires in COVID-19. Per the germline V gene, CDR1 is LNHDA and CDR2 is SQIVND (reference sequence). The CDR3 has 17 amino acids. Trimming shortened V by 3 bases and J by 0 bases, and 15 bases separated the two germline ends. Assay used: immunoSEQ multiplex PCR; TCRdb lists only in-frame clones, some missing. Of 350,000 to 500,000 clones in the sample, about 88% were seen once. The rearrangement joins TRBV19 to TRBJ2-4; a possible D gene is TRBD2 (5 bases). The sequenced sample consisted of PBMCs or T cells enriched from blood (not recorded which). The source is a young woman who had been exposed to COVID-19. This CDR3 reads CASSIGLAPLAKNIQYF. DNA for the CDR3: TGTGCCAGTAGTATTGGCCTAGCACCATTAGCCAAAAACATTCAGTACTTC.